Listed below are T cell receptor beta chains from one sample, sequenced in a study of T cells in tuberculosis. The repertoire was sequenced with immunoSEQ multiplex PCR; TCRdb's copy has only in-frame clones and lacks some. The table has tens of thousands of clones, about four fifths seen once. The sequenced material came from CD1b-GMM tetramer-negative cells sorted from PBMCs. The receptors originated from an adult woman with latent tuberculosis. Each CDR3 is given with its conserved first and last residue. Each record gives: D gene, J gene, V gene, clone size, CDR3 DNA, CDR3 protein. A D gene is named only where the DNA matches it firmly. The size entry is marked missing in some rows and otherwise reads once, few, many or a size class.

D gene: .
J gene: TRBJ2-7
V gene: TRBV28
clone size: .
CDR3 DNA: TGTGCCTCCTCCCTAGCCCAGTACGAGCAGTACTTC
CDR3 protein: CASSLAQYEQYF

D gene: .
J gene: TRBJ1-1
V gene: TRBV7-8
clone size: .
CDR3 DNA: TGTGCCAGCGGCCGAGGGCGTACTGAAGCTTTCTTT
CDR3 protein: CASGRGRTEAFF

D gene: TRBD1
J gene: TRBJ1-4
V gene: TRBV28
clone size: .
CDR3 DNA: TGTGCCAGCAGTGTGACAGGGCGGCAGAATGAAAAACTGTTTTTT
CDR3 protein: CASSVTGRQNEKLFF

D gene: .
J gene: TRBJ2-7
V gene: TRBV18
clone size: .
CDR3 DNA: TGTGCCAGCTCACGCGGACACTCCTCCTACGAGCAGTACTTC
CDR3 protein: CASSRGHSSYEQYF

D gene: TRBD1
J gene: TRBJ2-3
V gene: TRBV11-2
clone size: .
CDR3 DNA: TGTGCCAGCAGCTCGAGGACAGGGAGCCCAGATACGCAGTATTTT
CDR3 protein: CASSSRTGSPDTQYF

D gene: .
J gene: TRBJ2-3
V gene: TRBV19
clone size: .
CDR3 DNA: TGTGCCAGTAGTACGCGGGGACTTAGAAGGCCAGATACGCAGTATTTT
CDR3 protein: CASSTRGLRRPDTQYF

D gene: .
J gene: TRBJ1-1
V gene: TRBV4-3
clone size: .
CDR3 DNA: TGCGCCAGCAGCCCCCGGCCCCGCGGGAGGGGCACTGAAGCTTTCTTT
CDR3 protein: CASSPRPRGRGTEAFF

D gene: TRBD2
J gene: TRBJ2-6
V gene: TRBV11-2
clone size: .
CDR3 DNA: TGTGCCAGCAGCGTAACGGGGGGAACTGGGGCCAACGTCCTGACTTTC
CDR3 protein: CASSVTGGTGANVLTF

D gene: TRBD2
J gene: TRBJ2-1
V gene: TRBV28
clone size: .
CDR3 DNA: TGTGCCAGCAGTCTCGTTAGCGGGGGTAGGAATGAGCAGTTCTTC
CDR3 protein: CASSLVSGGRNEQFF

D gene: .
J gene: TRBJ2-3
V gene: TRBV2
clone size: few
CDR3 DNA: TGTGCCAGCAGTGAGCGGGCAGATACGCAGTATTTT
CDR3 protein: CASSERADTQYF

D gene: .
J gene: TRBJ2-1
V gene: TRBV27
clone size: .
CDR3 DNA: TGTGCCAGCAGTTCCCCTATACGGGAGCGCTACAATGAGCAGTTCTTC
CDR3 protein: CASSSPIRERYNEQFF

D gene: .
J gene: TRBJ2-7
V gene: TRBV12-5
clone size: .
CDR3 DNA: TGTGCTAGTGGTTTCGGGTGGGGGGACGGGGGATACGAGCAGTACTTC
CDR3 protein: CASGFGWGDGGYEQYF

D gene: TRBD1
J gene: TRBJ2-2
V gene: TRBV19
clone size: once
CDR3 DNA: TGTGCCAGTAGCAACATAGGGGGCTCTTACGTCGGGGAGCTGTTTTTT
CDR3 protein: CASSNIGGSYVGELFF

D gene: .
J gene: TRBJ2-5
V gene: TRBV21-1
clone size: .
CDR3 DNA: TGTGCCAGCAGCAATTCCCGCGCGGACAGCCAAGAGACCCAGTACTTC
CDR3 protein: CASSNSRADSQETQYF

D gene: .
J gene: TRBJ1-3
V gene: TRBV18
clone size: .
CDR3 DNA: TGTGCCAGCTCACCACGCGGGGTTAGCGCTGGAAACACCATATATTTT
CDR3 protein: CASSPRGVSAGNTIYF

D gene: .
J gene: TRBJ2-4
V gene: TRBV30
clone size: .
CDR3 DNA: TGTGCCTGGAACGGAGGCAAAAACATTCAGTACTTC
CDR3 protein: CAWNGGKNIQYF

D gene: .
J gene: TRBJ1-1
V gene: TRBV7-2
clone size: .
CDR3 DNA: TGTGCCAGCAGCCCGTCCCGGAGCACTGAAGCTTTCTTT
CDR3 protein: CASSPSRSTEAFF

D gene: TRBD2
J gene: TRBJ2-7
V gene: TRBV4-1
clone size: .
CDR3 DNA: TGCGCCAGCAGCCTGAGCACTAGCGGGGTTGCCTACGAGCAGTACTTC
CDR3 protein: CASSLSTSGVAYEQYF

D gene: TRBD1
J gene: TRBJ1-4
V gene: TRBV7-9
clone size: .
CDR3 DNA: TGTGCCAGCAGCAGGGGACAGGGGGGAACTAATGAAAAACTGTTTTTT
CDR3 protein: CASSRGQGGTNEKLFF

D gene: TRBD1
J gene: TRBJ1-2
V gene: TRBV28
clone size: .
CDR3 DNA: TGTGCCAGCAGCAAAGACAGGGACGGCTACACCTTC
CDR3 protein: CASSKDRDGYTF

D gene: .
J gene: TRBJ1-5
V gene: TRBV5-1
clone size: .
CDR3 DNA: TGCGCCAGCAGCTTGGGGGGACACCCTTTGGAGCCCCAGCATTTT
CDR3 protein: CASSLGGHPLEPQHF

D gene: TRBD1
J gene: TRBJ1-4
V gene: TRBV7-9
clone size: .
CDR3 DNA: TGTGCCAGCAGCAAGCCCCAGGGGGCGCGTGAAAAACTGTTTTTT
CDR3 protein: CASSKPQGAREKLFF

D gene: .
J gene: TRBJ2-5
V gene: TRBV2
clone size: .
CDR3 DNA: TGTGCCAGCAGTGAATTGAGAGGAAAAGAGACCCAGTACTTC
CDR3 protein: CASSELRGKETQYF

D gene: .
J gene: TRBJ1-5
V gene: TRBV6-1
clone size: .
CDR3 DNA: TGTGCCAGCAGTCATAACGCCCGGGCCCAGCATTTT
CDR3 protein: CASSHNARAQHF

D gene: .
J gene: TRBJ2-7
V gene: TRBV27
clone size: .
CDR3 DNA: TGTGCCAGCAGTTCCTTTCCAGGGACCTACGAGCAGTACTTC
CDR3 protein: CASSSFPGTYEQYF

D gene: TRBD1
J gene: TRBJ2-7
V gene: TRBV5-1
clone size: .
CDR3 DNA: TGCGCCAGCATTTCGGGGACAGGGAACAACGAGCAGTACTTC
CDR3 protein: CASISGTGNNEQYF

D gene: .
J gene: TRBJ2-3
V gene: TRBV19
clone size: once
CDR3 DNA: TGTGCCAGTTCTCAGGCCCGTGAGAGTACGCAGTATTTT
CDR3 protein: CASSQARESTQYF

D gene: TRBD2
J gene: TRBJ2-1
V gene: TRBV7-6
clone size: .
CDR3 DNA: TGTGCCAGCAGCTTAACGGTGGCTAGCGGGAGGAATGAGCAGTTCTTC
CDR3 protein: CASSLTVASGRNEQFF

D gene: .
J gene: TRBJ1-2
V gene: TRBV2
clone size: .
CDR3 DNA: TGTGCCAGCAGCGCTCCCGGGGCGGGGTATGGCTACACCTTC
CDR3 protein: CASSAPGAGYGYTF

D gene: TRBD1
J gene: TRBJ2-7
V gene: TRBV28
clone size: few
CDR3 DNA: TGTGCCAGCAGTCTCACCGGGACAGGGGGCTACGAGCAGTACTTC
CDR3 protein: CASSLTGTGGYEQYF

D gene: .
J gene: TRBJ2-2
V gene: TRBV28
clone size: .
CDR3 DNA: TGTGCCAGCAGTCCCCCCCCCAGGATTAACACCGGGGAGCTGTTTTTT
CDR3 protein: CASSPPPRINTGELFF

D gene: .
J gene: TRBJ2-3
V gene: TRBV7-9
clone size: .
CDR3 DNA: TGTGCCAGCAGCACAGGCGGGGCAGATACGCAGTATTTT
CDR3 protein: CASSTGGADTQYF

D gene: .
J gene: TRBJ1-2
V gene: TRBV11-2
clone size: .
CDR3 DNA: TGTGCCAGCAGCAACGCAGACTATGGCTACACCTTC
CDR3 protein: CASSNADYGYTF

D gene: .
J gene: TRBJ2-7
V gene: TRBV28
clone size: few
CDR3 DNA: TGTGCCAGCAGGTGGAGGGTTCTTTCCTACGAGCAGTACTTC
CDR3 protein: CASRWRVLSYEQYF

D gene: .
J gene: TRBJ2-3
V gene: TRBV18
clone size: .
CDR3 DNA: TGTGCCAGCTCACCACCCTCTGATACGCAGTATTTT
CDR3 protein: CASSPPSDTQYF

D gene: TRBD2
J gene: TRBJ2-1
V gene: TRBV2
clone size: .
CDR3 DNA: TGTGCCAGCACTCGTTTCCCCGGGACTAGCGGGGGGCCTCAGCAGTTCTTC
CDR3 protein: CASTRFPGTSGGPQQFF

D gene: TRBD2
J gene: TRBJ2-2
V gene: TRBV11-2
clone size: .
CDR3 DNA: TGTGCCAGCAGCTTGGTCCTGATAGCGGGAGAGACCGGGGAGCTGTTTTTT
CDR3 protein: CASSLVLIAGETGELFF